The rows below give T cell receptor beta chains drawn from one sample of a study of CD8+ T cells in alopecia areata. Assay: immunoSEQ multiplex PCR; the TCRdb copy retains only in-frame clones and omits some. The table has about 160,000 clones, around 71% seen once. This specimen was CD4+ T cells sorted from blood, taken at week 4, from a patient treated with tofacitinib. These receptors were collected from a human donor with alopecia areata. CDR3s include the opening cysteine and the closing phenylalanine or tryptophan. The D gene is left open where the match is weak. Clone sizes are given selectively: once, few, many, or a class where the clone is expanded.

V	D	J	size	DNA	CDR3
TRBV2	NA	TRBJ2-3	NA	TGTGCCAGCAGTTTCGGGGGCACAGATACGCAGTATTTT	CASSFGGTDTQYF
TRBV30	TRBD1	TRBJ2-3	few	TGTGCCTGGAGATCGGGACAGGGAAACACAGATACGCAGTATTTT	CAWRSGQGNTDTQYF
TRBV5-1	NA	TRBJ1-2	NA	TGCGCCAGCAGCCAGGACACCCTTGGCTACACCTTC	CASSQDTLGYTF
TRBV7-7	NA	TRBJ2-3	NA	TGTGCTAGCAGCCCCGGTGTCCCCACAGATACGCAGTATTTT	CASSPGVPTDTQYF
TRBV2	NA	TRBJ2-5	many	TGTGCCAGCAACCGGAGGGGGGAGACCCAGTACTTC	CASNRRGETQYF
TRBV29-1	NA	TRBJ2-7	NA	TGCAGCGTTGAAGGGTCTAGGGGCAGGGAATACGAGCAGTACTTC	CSVEGSRGREYEQYF
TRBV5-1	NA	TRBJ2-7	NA	TGCGCCAGCAGTGGCGTTTCAGGGACGGATTCCACCTACGAGCAGTACTTC	CASSGVSGTDSTYEQYF
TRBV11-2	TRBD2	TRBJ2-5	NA	TGTGCCAGCAGCTTAGTAAAGCGGGGGGGCAAAGAGACCCAGTACTTC	CASSLVKRGGKETQYF
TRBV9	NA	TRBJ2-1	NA	TGTGCCAGCAGCGTGGTACAGGGTGGCAATAGTGAGCAGTTCTTC	CASSVVQGGNSEQFF
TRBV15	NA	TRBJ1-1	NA	TGTGCCACCAGCAGACAGTACGTGACTGAAGCTTTCTTT	CATSRQYVTEAFF
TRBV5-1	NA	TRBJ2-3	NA	TGCGCCAGCAGCTTGGTTGGTAGCACAGATACGCAGTATTTT	CASSLVGSTDTQYF
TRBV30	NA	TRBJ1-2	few	TGTGCCTGGAGTGTTTTGTCCGGCTACACCTTC	CAWSVLSGYTF
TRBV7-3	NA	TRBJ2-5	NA	TGTGCCAGCAGCTTATCTAGGGGCGAGACCCAGTACTTC	CASSLSRGETQYF
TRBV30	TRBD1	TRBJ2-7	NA	TGTGCCTGGAGTTCGACAGGGTTTGCGCAGTACTTC	CAWSSTGFAQYF
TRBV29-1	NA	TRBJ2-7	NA	TGCAGCGTTGTTTCTCATCAGGGCGTAGCCTACGAGCAGTACTTC	CSVVSHQGVAYEQYF
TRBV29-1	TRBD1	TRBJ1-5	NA	TGCAGCGCCGGGACAGGGGGGGATCAGCCCCAGCATTTT	CSAGTGGDQPQHF
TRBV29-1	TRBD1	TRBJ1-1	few	TGCAGCGCCGAGAGGGGGCAGAACACTGAAGCTTTCTTT	CSAERGQNTEAFF
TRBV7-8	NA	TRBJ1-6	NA	TGTGCCAGCAGCTTACGTCGGGGAAATTCACCCCTCCACTTT	CASSLRRGNSPLHF
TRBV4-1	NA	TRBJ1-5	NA	TGCGCCAGCAGCCAAGATAGAGGGTATAGCAATCAGCCCCAGCATTTT	CASSQDRGYSNQPQHF
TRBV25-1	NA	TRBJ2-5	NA	TGTGCCAGCAGTGAGGTGGAGACCCAGTACTTC	CASSEVETQYF
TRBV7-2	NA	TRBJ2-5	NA	TGTGCCAGCACGGTCCAAGAGACCCAGTACTTC	CASTVQETQYF
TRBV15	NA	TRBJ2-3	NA	TGTGCCACCCGTACCGGGACTCCGATAGCCACAGATACGCAGTATTTT	CATRTGTPIATDTQYF
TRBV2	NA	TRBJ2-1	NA	TGTGCCAGCAGTGAAAAGTTTAGCAATGAGCAGTTCTTC	CASSEKFSNEQFF
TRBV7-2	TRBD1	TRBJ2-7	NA	TGTGCCAGCAGCCTTCTCCCACAGGGGCTCTCCTACGAGCAGTACTTC	CASSLLPQGLSYEQYF
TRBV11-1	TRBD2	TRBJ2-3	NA	TGTGCCAGCAGCCCGAGGACTAGCGGGGTCTTCACAGATACGCAGTATTTT	CASSPRTSGVFTDTQYF
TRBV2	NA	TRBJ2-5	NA	TGTGCCAGCAGTGGGGGGACCGGAGAGACCCAGTACTTC	CASSGGTGETQYF
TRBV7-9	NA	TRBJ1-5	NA	TGTGCCGGCAGCGGGGAGGATCAGCCCCAGCATTTT	CAGSGEDQPQHF
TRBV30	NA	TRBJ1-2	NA	TGTGCCTGGAGTGGGCAGTCCCCCGCATATGGCTACACCTTC	CAWSGQSPAYGYTF
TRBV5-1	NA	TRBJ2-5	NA	TGCGCCAGCAGCCGTTCACGATCCCGAGAGACCCAGTACTTC	CASSRSRSRETQYF
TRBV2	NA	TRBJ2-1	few	TGTGCCAGCAGCCGTGCCGATGAGCAGTTCTTC	CASSRADEQFF
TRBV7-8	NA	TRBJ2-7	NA	TGTGCCAGCAGCTTCGCAGGGCGCGAGCAGTACTTC	CASSFAGREQYF
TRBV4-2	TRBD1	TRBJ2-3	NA	TGTGCCAGCAGCCAAGTGGGTCTGGCAGGGGGTGTAGCAGATACGCAGTATTTT	CASSQVGLAGGVADTQYF
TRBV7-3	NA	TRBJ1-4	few	TGTGCCAGCAGCCGCTATAATGAAAAACTGTTTTTT	CASSRYNEKLFF
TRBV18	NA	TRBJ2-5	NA	TGTGCCAGCTCACCACTGGTAGGGAAAGAGACCCAGTACTTC	CASSPLVGKETQYF
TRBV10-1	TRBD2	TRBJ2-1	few	TGCGCCAGCAGTCCGGGACTAGCGAGGAATGAGCAGTTCTTC	CASSPGLARNEQFF
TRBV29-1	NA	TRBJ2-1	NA	TGCAGCGCCAGGAGATGGGCAGGGGCAAGCTCCTACAATGAGCAGTTCTTC	CSARRWAGASSYNEQFF
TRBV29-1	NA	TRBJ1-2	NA	TGCAGCGTTTTGTACAGGGATGGCTACACCTTC	CSVLYRDGYTF
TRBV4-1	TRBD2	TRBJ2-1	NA	TGCGCCAGCAGCCAAGATCCTAGCGGGCATAGCTACAATGAGCAGTTCTTC	CASSQDPSGHSYNEQFF
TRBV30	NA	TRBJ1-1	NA	TGTGCCTGGTGCGTATTCGGCACTGAAGCTTTCTTT	CAWCVFGTEAFF
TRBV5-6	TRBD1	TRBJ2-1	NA	TGTGCCAGCAGCCCCGCCGAGGGGTCAGGGGGCGCGTTGGATGAGCAGTTCTTC	CASSPAEGSGGALDEQFF
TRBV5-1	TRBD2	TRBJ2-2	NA	TGCGCCAGCAGCTGGGGACTAGCGGGGGACACCGGGGAGCTGTTTTTT	CASSWGLAGDTGELFF
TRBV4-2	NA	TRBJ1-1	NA	TGTGCCAGCAGCCAAGATGGGGGCTACACTGAAGCTTTCTTT	CASSQDGGYTEAFF
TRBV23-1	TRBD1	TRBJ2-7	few	TGCGCCAGCAGTCAATCGAACCTGACAGGGGTTCGCTACGAGCAGTACTTC	CASSQSNLTGVRYEQYF
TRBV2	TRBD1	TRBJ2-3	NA	TGTGCCAGCAGTCCCGGGACAGGGCAATGGGATACGCAGTATTTT	CASSPGTGQWDTQYF
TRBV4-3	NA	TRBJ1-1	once	TGCGCCAGCAGCCAAGATGGGAGGGGGAACACTGAAGCTTTCTTT	CASSQDGRGNTEAFF
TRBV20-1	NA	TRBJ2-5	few	TGCAGTGCTAGAGCCCAAGAGACCCAGTACTTC	CSARAQETQYF
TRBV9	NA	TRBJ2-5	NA	TGTGCCAGCAGCGCCTCCTCTTTGGGGTCCCAGTACTTC	CASSASSLGSQYF
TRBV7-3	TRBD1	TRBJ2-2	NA	TGTGCCAGCAGCCCCCGGACAGGGAACACCGGGGAGCTGTTTTTT	CASSPRTGNTGELFF
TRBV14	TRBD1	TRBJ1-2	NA	TGTGCCAGCAGCTCAACGACAGGGTTCGATGGCTACACCTTC	CASSSTTGFDGYTF
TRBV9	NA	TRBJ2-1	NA	TGTGCCAGCAGCGTAGGCAGTGTCAATGAGCAGTTCTTC	CASSVGSVNEQFF
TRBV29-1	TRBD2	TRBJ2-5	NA	TGCAGCGTTGCCCGGACTAGCAGCGAGACCCAGTACTTC	CSVARTSSETQYF
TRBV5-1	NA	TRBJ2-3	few	TGCGCCAGCAGCTTGGAACTAGGAGCAGATACGCAGTATTTT	CASSLELGADTQYF
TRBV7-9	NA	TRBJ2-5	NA	TGTGCCAGCAGCTTAGAGGGGACATCCCAAGAGACCCAGTACTTC	CASSLEGTSQETQYF
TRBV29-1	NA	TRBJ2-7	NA	TGCAGCGTAAGTGAGGTCGTCGCCTACGAGCAGTACTTC	CSVSEVVAYEQYF
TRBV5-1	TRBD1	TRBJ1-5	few	TGCGCCAGCAGCAACCACCAATCGGGACAGAACAATCAGCCCCAGCATTTT	CASSNHQSGQNNQPQHF
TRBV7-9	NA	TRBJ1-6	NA	TGTGCCAGCAGCTTAGGCCACGGCCGTCGAGAATCACCCCTCCACTTT	CASSLGHGRRESPLHF
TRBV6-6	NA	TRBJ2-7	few	TGTGCCAGCAGTAGCCATCAGGGGAACCCCTACGAGCAGTACTTC	CASSSHQGNPYEQYF
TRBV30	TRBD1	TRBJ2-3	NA	TGTGCCTGGAGTGCAAACAGGGGGAGCACAGATACGCAGTATTTT	CAWSANRGSTDTQYF
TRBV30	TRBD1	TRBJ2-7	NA	TGTGCCTGGAGGGACCGGGCTGGACAGGGATATTCCTACGAGCAGTACTTC	CAWRDRAGQGYSYEQYF